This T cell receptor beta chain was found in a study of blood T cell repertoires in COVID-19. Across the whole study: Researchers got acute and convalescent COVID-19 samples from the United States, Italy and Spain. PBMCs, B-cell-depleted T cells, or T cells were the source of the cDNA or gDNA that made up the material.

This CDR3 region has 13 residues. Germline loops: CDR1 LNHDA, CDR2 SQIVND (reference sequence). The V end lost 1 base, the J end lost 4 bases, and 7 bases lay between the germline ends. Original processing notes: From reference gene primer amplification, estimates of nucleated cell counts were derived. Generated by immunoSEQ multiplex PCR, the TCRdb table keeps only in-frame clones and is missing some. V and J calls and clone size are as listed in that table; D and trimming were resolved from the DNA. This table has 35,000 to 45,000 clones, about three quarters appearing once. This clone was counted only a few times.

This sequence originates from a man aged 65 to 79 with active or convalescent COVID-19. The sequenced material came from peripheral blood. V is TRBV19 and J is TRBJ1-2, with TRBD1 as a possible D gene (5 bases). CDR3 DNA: TGTGCCAGTAGTATAGCTCAGGGCTATGGCTACACCTTC. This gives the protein CASSIAQGYGYTF. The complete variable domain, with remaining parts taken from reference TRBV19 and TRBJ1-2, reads DGGITQSPKYLFRKEGQNVTLSCEQNLNHDAMYWYRQDPGQGLRLIYYSQIVNDFQKGDIAEGYSVSREKKESFPLTVTSAQKNPTAFYLCASSIAQGYGYTFGSGTRLTVV.